This T cell receptor beta chain was recovered during a study of T-cell memory formation after mild COVID-19. CDR1 and CDR2 (germline): GTSNPN, SVGIG (reference sequence). CDR3 length: 12 amino acids. V lost 0 bases to trimming and J lost 7 bases; unmatched junction nucleotides: 1. General study points: Researchers found some responding clones in pre-infection memory, a sign that cross-reactive memory joined. The authors left the SARS-CoV-2 specificity of second-wave clones peaking on day 37 unconfirmed.

This clonotype was seen a handful of times. Its target is unknown. TCR alpha and TCR beta cDNA libraries with sample barcodes and UMIs came from 5'RACE using constant-segment primers. One entry per CDR3 protein, called by TCRdb with MiXCR from the 5' RACE reads. The sample has roughly 550,000 distinct CDR3 sequences; about 20% are singletons. Sequences were obtained from PBMCs or a T cell subset sorted from them (not recorded which). This sequence joins TRBV30 and TRBJ2-5; 8 nucleotides agree with TRBD1. The TCR comes from an adult woman who had mild COVID-19 (a few samples of this study predate the infection). Cell type and time point are not known. The CDR3 region has the DNA TGTGCCTGGAGTGTACAGGGGGTGACCCAGTACTTC. It specifies CAWSVQGVTQYF.